Included here is one T cell receptor (beta chain) sequence, with context. Its antigen is not identified. V lost 5 bases and J 1 base, leaving 5 bases between the germline ends. The CDR3 length is 12 residues. Germline V gene lookup returns CDR1 LNHDA and CDR2 SQIVND (reference sequence). This entry belongs to a study of T cell responses to AZD1222 COVID-19 vaccine. Study-wide points: After the peak T cell response, and only then, were repertoires sampled. CD4 TCRs covered the whole spike, strongest at regions 160-218 and 743-854.

The analysis combined second doses at about 4 or about 12 weeks. Clones were read by immunoSEQ multiplex PCR, and TCRdb kept only the in-frame ones, dropping some. The sample records some 53,000 clones, approximately 88% being singletons. The sample in question was peripheral blood, obtained 28 days after the second AZD1222 dose. The receptor was derived from an adult who received the AZD1222 COVID-19 vaccine. J is TRBJ2-5 and V is TRBV19, with unresolved D. CDR3 residues: CASSRLQETQYF. The CDR3 nucleotides read TGTGCCAGTAGTCGACTCCAAGAGACCCAGTACTTC.